The source of this T cell receptor beta chain is a study of OX40 agonist ivuxolimab in advanced cancers. With respect to the entire study: Ivuxolimab was a fully human IgG2 agonistic monoclonal antibody targeting the costimulatory receptor OX40 (CD134). Intravenous ivuxolimab was administered to patients every 2 weeks at six dose levels: 0.01, 0.1, 0.3, 1.5, 3 and 10 mg/kg. Patients were allowed to have had prior anti-PD-1, anti-PD-L1 or anti-CTLA-4 therapy, and approximately 40% of the dose-escalation patients had been treated with checkpoint inhibitors. Three dose-escalation patients achieved partial responses, one with hepatocellular carcinoma and two with cutaneous melanoma. Peripheral TCRbeta sequencing aimed to test whether ivuxolimab altered TCR sequence diversity and caused clonal T-cell expansion. A male proportion of roughly 80% and a mean age of approximately 60 years, ranging from 23 to 79, were recorded for the dose-escalation cohort. Of the approximately 50 patients in dose escalation, 19 had hepatocellular carcinoma, roughly 15 had melanoma, 9 had renal cell carcinoma and 9 had head and neck cancer. The paper describes the monotherapy dose-escalation part (N ≈ 52 patients) of the phase I trial of ivuxolimab. Overall study outcomes, separate from this receptor: Partial responders in the 0.1-3.0 mg/kg groups had among the lowest normalized peripheral clonal expansion, especially among CD8+ T cells. After ivuxolimab, CD8+ T cells had more expanded clones than CD4+ T cells on average. At doses of 0.1 to 3.0 mg/kg, clonal expansion of both CD4+ and CD8+ T cells in blood was seen between baseline and week 6. Which antigens the clonally expanded peripheral T cells were specific for was not determined. Low levels of normalized T-cell clonal expansion were also seen in some patients who did not respond.

Genomic DNA was isolated from the sorted cells so that the TCRbeta CDR3 region could be sequenced. The immunoSEQ Assay was used for sequencing of TCRbeta CDR3 regions. Not all clones reach the TCRdb copy of this immuneACCESS table, which keeps in-frame sequences only. Checked studies attribute under half of the gap to unresolved V genes and leave the rest unexplained. This sample has over 90,000 clones in its table, and approximately 95% of those were observed once. The ten largest clones add up to about 0.19% of the sample. To note about this clone: Its recognized antigen is unknown. Base qualities are not at hand, and no much larger clone is one base apart. The identical CDR3 is also encoded by other nucleotide sequences in the sample.

The CDR3 covers 12 residues, taking in both the cysteine and the phenylalanine. The entry retains the CDR3 DNA only, 36 bases that are in frame from base 1. As encoded in the germline V gene, CDR1 is SGHTA while CDR2 is FQGNSA. V is pared back by 4 bases and J by 0 bases, with 4 bases lying between the germline termini. Patients with autoimmune disease history or receiving systemic immunosuppression were excluded from the trial. Peripheral blood for TCR sequencing was drawn from every dose cohort at baseline, at cycle 4 day 1 and at cycle 7 day 1. Samples were obtained from an open-label, multicenter, first-in-human phase I dose-escalation trial of ivuxolimab. Adults with locally advanced or metastatic head and neck squamous cell, hepatocellular, melanoma or renal cell carcinoma were enrolled in the trial. Before TCR sequencing, CD4+ and CD8+ T cells were separately sorted from peripheral blood.

The sequence links TRBV7-2 to TRBJ2-7; a confident D gene designation cannot be given. The material was CD4+ or CD8+ T cells sorted from blood, obtained in a trial of the OX40 agonist ivuxolimab. The clonotype originates from an adult with an advanced solid tumor such as melanoma, head and neck, liver or kidney cancer. The DNA is TGTGCCAGCAGCTCCCACTCCTACGAGCAGTACTTC. It encodes CASSSHSYEQYF.